This TCR beta chain was captured by sequencing in a study of T cell repertoires in cytomegalovirus infection. Study information: CMV infection plus the matching HLA type was flagged by public TCR beta signatures. Study observations and caveats: HLA-C-restricted CMV clonotypes gave the most frequent clonotype in two of eight donors.

The V end was cut by 5 bases, the J end by 3 bases, with 14 bases between. CDR1 and CDR2 from the germline V gene are LNHNV and YYDKDF (reference sequence). This CDR3 has 15 amino acids. As for this clonotype: No antigen is known for it.

MiXCR, applied by TCRdb to the reads, yields one record per CDR3 protein. The sample carries around 800,000 distinct CDR3 sequences, 30% to 35% recorded once. This TCR derives from a human donor in good health (CMV status not recorded). Some clones in this sample may be carry-over from other donors' samples. The specimen was cultured CD8+ T cells from PBMCs, collected from culture after CMV antigen stimulation. The J gene is TRBJ2-1, the V gene TRBV15; D perhaps matches TRBD2 (7 bases). CDR3 sequence (DNA): TGTGCCACCAGCTCGAGGGGGGGCCACTACAATGAGCAGTTCTTC. Protein: CATSSRGGHYNEQFF.